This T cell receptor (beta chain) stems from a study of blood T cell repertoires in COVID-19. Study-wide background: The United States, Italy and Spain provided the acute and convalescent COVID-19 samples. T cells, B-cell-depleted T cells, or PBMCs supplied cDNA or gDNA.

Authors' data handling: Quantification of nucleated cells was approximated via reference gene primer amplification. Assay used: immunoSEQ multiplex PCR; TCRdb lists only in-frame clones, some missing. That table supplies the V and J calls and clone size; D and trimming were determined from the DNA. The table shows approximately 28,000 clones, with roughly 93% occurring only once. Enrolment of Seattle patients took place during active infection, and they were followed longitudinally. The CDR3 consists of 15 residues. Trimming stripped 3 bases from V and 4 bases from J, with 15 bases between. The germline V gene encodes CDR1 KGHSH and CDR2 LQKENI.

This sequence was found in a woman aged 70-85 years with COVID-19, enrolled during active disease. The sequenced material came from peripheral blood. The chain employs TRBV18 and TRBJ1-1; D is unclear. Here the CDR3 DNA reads TGTGCCAGCTCACCCCTTGGACTGCGCGCCACTGAAGCTTTCTTT. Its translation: CASSPLGLRATEAFF.